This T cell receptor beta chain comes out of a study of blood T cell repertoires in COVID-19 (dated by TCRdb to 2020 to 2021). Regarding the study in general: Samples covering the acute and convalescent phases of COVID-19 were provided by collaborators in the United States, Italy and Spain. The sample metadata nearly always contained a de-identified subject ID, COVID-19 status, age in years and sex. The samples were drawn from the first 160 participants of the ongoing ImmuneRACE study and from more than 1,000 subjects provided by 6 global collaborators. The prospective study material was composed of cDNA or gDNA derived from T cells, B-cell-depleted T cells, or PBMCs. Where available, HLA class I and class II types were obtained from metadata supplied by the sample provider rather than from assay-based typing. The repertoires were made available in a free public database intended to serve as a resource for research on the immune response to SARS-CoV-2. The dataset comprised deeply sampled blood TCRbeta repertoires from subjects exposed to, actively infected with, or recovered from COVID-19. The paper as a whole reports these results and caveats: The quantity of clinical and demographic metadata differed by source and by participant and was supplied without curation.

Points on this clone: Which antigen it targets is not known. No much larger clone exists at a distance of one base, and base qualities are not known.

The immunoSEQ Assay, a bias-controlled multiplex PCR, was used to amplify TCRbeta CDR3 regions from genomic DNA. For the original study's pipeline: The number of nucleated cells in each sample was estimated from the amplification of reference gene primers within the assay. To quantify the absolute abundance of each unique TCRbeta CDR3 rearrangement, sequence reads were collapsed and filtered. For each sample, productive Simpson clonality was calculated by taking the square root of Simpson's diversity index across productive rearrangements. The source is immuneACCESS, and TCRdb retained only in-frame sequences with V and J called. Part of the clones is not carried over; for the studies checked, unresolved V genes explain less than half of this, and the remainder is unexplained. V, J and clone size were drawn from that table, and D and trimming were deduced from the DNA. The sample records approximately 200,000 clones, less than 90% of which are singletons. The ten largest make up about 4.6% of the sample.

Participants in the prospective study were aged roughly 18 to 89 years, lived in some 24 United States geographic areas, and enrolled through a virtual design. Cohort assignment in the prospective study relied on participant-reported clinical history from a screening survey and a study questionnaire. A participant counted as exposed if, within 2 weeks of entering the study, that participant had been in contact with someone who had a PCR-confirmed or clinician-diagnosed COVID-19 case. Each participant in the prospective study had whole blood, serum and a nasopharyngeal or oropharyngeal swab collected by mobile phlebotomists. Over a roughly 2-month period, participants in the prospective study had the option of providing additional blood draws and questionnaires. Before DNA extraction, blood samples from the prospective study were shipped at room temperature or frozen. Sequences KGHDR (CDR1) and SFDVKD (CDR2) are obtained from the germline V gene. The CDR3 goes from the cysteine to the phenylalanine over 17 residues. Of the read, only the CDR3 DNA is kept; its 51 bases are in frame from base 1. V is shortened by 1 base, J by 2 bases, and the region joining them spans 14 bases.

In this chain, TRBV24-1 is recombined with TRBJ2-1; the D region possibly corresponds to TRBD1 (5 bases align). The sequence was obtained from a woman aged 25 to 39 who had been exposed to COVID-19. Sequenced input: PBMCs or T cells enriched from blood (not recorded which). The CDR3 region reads CATSDFHTGSPYNEQFF. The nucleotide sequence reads TGTGCCACCAGTGATTTTCACACAGGTTCCCCCTACAATGAGCAGTTCTTC.